This passage covers 9 T cell receptor beta chains from one sample sequenced in a study of blood T cell repertoires in COVID-19. Sequencing used immunoSEQ multiplex PCR; TCRdb keeps in-frame clones, though not all of them. The sample lists around 190,000 clones; 80% to 90% were seen once. Sequencing was carried out using peripheral blood. The receptors here all came from a man younger than 35 who had recovered from COVID-19.

The chain has TRBV27 and TRBJ2-7; 7 positions agree with TRBD2. The CDR3 is 16 residues long. Unmatched junction bases numbered 11, after V lost 5 bases and J lost 1 base. Germline V gene sequence: CDR1 MNHEY, CDR2 SMNVEV (reference sequence). The CDR3 nucleotides are TGTGCCAGCAGTCCCCTTAGCGGGCCGGGATCCTACGAGCAGTACTTC. Protein product: CASSPLSGPGSYEQYF.

This sequence joins TRBV5-6 and TRBJ2-1; 7 positions agree with TRBD2. Germline CDR1 and CDR2: SGHDT and YYEEEE. This CDR3 region has 16 residues. The V gene end was trimmed by 4 bases and the J gene end by 3 bases; junction bases not matched to a gene: 10. The CDR3 sequence: CASSPVTGGGYNEQFF. The CDR3 DNA sequence: TGTGCCAGCAGCCCCGTGACGGGAGGAGGCTACAATGAGCAGTTCTTC.

The chain joins TRBV5-3 to TRBJ2-2, with TRBD2 matching 9 bases. TRBV5-3 is annotated as an ORF whose role is uncertain. The ends lost 3 bases at V and 0 bases at J; junction bases unmatched: 6. CDR3 length: 17 residues. The CDR3 DNA is TGTGCCAGAAGCTGTGCGGGAGGGTGTCCGAACACCGGGGAGCTGTTTTTT. Encoded protein: CARSCAGGCPNTGELFF.

The CDR3 sequence is CASSPSGGTYNEQFF. The DNA of the CDR3 is TGTGCCAGCAGCCCCTCCGGGGGAACCTACAATGAGCAGTTCTTC. The chain carries TRBV28 and TRBJ2-1; D possibly corresponds to TRBD2 (6 bases). Trimming cost V 6 bases and J 2 bases, with 14 bases left between them. The germline V gene has CDR1 MDHEN and CDR2 SYDVKM. The CDR3 is made up of 15 amino acids. Using reference TRBV28 and TRBJ2-1 for the parts outside the CDR3, the full variable domain is DVKVTQSSRYLVKRTGEKVFLECVQDMDHENMFWYRQDPGLGLRLIYFSYDVKMKEKGDIPEGYSVSREKKERFSLILESASTNQTSMYLCASSPSGGTYNEQFFGPGTRLTVL.

The J gene is TRBJ2-2, the V gene TRBV4-3; 12 bases map to TRBD2. V shed 4 bases and J 7 bases; nucleotides not matched to a gene: 7. The CDR3 is 16 residues long. Germline lookup yields CDR1 LGHNA and CDR2 YSLEER. The CDR3 sequence is CASSLRTSGTGGELFF. DNA of the CDR3: TGCGCCAGCAGCCTGAGGACTAGCGGGACGGGCGGGGAGCTGTTTTTT.

The gene calls are TRBV27 and TRBJ2-7; 9 bases are shared with TRBD1. Looked up from germline, CDR1 is MNHEY and CDR2 is SMNVEV (reference sequence). The CDR3 sequence is 14 residues long. Trimming at V came to 5 bases and at J to 4 bases, leaving 6 bases not matched to a gene. The CDR3: CASSPGQGIYEQYF. The CDR3 nucleotides read TGTGCCAGCAGTCCGGGACAGGGTATATACGAGCAGTACTTC.

The chain uses TRBV4-1 and TRBJ2-7; 8 bases match TRBD1. Germline assignment: CDR1 MGHRA and CDR2 YSYEKL. The CDR3 totals 15 residues. Trimming at V came to 4 bases and at J to 2 bases, leaving 7 bases not matched to a gene. CDR3: CASSLRTGRAYEQYF. CDR3 coding DNA: TGCGCCAGCAGCCTCCGGACAGGGCGGGCCTACGAGCAGTACTTC.

The DNA for the CDR3 is TGTGCCAGTAGTAGTGAGAAAGGACTAGCGGGACTCGAGCAGTACTTC. Protein sequence: CASSSEKGLAGLEQYF. The V gene is TRBV19, the J gene TRBJ2-7; 12 bases are a match to TRBD2. Germline V CDR1 and CDR2: LNHDA, SQIVND (reference sequence). V lost 4 bases, J lost 6 bases, and 10 bases stayed unmatched. This CDR3 comprises 16 residues. Drawing the rest from reference TRBV19 and TRBJ2-7, the complete variable domain is DGGITQSPKYLFRKEGQNVTLSCEQNLNHDAMYWYRQDPGQGLRLIYYSQIVNDFQKGDIAEGYSVSREKKESFPLTVTSAQKNPTAFYLCASSSEKGLAGLEQYFGPGTRLTVT.

The chain couples TRBV27 to TRBJ2-7, with 7 nucleotides matching TRBD2. CDR3 size: 14 residues. V lost 4 bases and J lost 4; bases outside the gene matches: 7. In germline, CDR1 is MNHEY, CDR2 SMNVEV (reference sequence). The CDR3 region has the DNA TGTGCCAGCAGTTCGACGGGAGGATGGTACGAGCAGTACTTC. Translating it yields CASSSTGGWYEQYF.